The next 24 T cell receptor beta chains were all read from a single sample in a study of cytomegalovirus exposure and HLA in healthy donors. PCR was performed using 60 Vbeta and 13 Jbeta primers. The assay was immunoSEQ multiplex PCR, and TCRdb's table has in-frame clones only and misses some. The sample lists 130,000 or so clones; roughly 86% were seen once. Sequencing was performed on PBMCs. These TCRs come from a woman aged 40 to 50 in good health and CMV-seronegative.

The V gene is TRBV7-9, the J gene TRBJ2-3; 8 bases match TRBD2. From germline, CDR1 is SEHNR and CDR2 FQNEAQ (reference sequence). The CDR3 is made up of 15 amino acids. V shed 7 bases, J shed 4 bases, and the junction held 10 bases outside the gene matches. CDR3 loop: CASTLSGGGADTQYF. Written as DNA, the CDR3 is TGTGCCAGCACTCTTTCGGGAGGGGGTGCAGATACGCAGTATTTT.

The chain is built from TRBV5-1 and TRBJ1-6, with 7 bases that match TRBD1. CDR1 is SGHRS and CDR2 is YFSETQ in the germline V gene. The CDR3 runs to 15 residues. The V segment lost 5 bases and the J segment 10 bases; nucleotides outside the gene matches: 12. In DNA form, the CDR3 reads TGCGCCAGCAGTCCCCGATCGACAGGGCAGTCACCCCTCCACTTT. The encoded protein is CASSPRSTGQSPLHF.

The chain combines TRBV5-6 with TRBJ2-3, with a tentative D call TRBD1 (5 bases). The CDR3 spans 14 residues. Trimming cost V 5 bases and J 0 bases, with 10 bases left between them. CDR1 is SGHDT, CDR2 YYEEEE, per germline. CDR3 in amino acids: CASSHDRSTDTQYF. The CDR3 DNA reads as TGTGCCAGCAGTCACGACAGAAGCACAGATACGCAGTATTTT.

This sequence joins TRBV7-6 and TRBJ2-5; the match to TRBD2 covers 11 bases. This CDR3 is built from 16 residues. The V segment lost 6 bases and the J segment 3 bases; nucleotides outside the gene matches: 9. CDR1 is SGHVS and CDR2 is FNYEAQ in the germline V gene. As DNA, the CDR3 is TGTGCCAGCAGGAGAGATTTAGCGGGAGGGAAAGAGACCCAGTACTTC. It is translated as CASRRDLAGGKETQYF.

The rearrangement uses TRBV7-2 and TRBJ2-1; 12 bases are a match to TRBD2. With 5 bases clipped from V and 7 bases from J, the junction kept 6 bases outside the gene matches. The CDR3 consists of 15 residues. Per the germline V gene, CDR1 is SGHTA and CDR2 is FQGNSA. The CDR3 here is CASSSTSGRLNEQFF. The CDR3 coding sequence is TGTGCCAGCAGCAGTACTAGCGGGAGGTTGAATGAGCAGTTCTTC. Using reference TRBV7-2 and TRBJ2-1 for the parts outside the CDR3, the full variable domain is GAGVSQSPSNKVTEKGKDVELRCDPISGHTALYWYRQSLGQGLEFLIYFQGNSAPDKSGLPSDRFSAERTGGSVSTLTIQRTQQEDSAVYLCASSSTSGRLNEQFFGPGTRLTVL.

The chain has TRBV7-9 and TRBJ2-1; 9 nucleotides agree with TRBD2. This CDR3 region has 15 residues. Germline V gives CDR1 SEHNR, CDR2 FQNEAQ (reference sequence). The V gene end was trimmed by 5 bases and the J gene end by 4 bases; junction bases not matched to a gene: 6. CDR3 in amino acids: CASSPRLAAYNEQFF. The CDR3 nucleotides read TGTGCCAGCAGCCCCCGACTAGCGGCGTACAATGAGCAGTTCTTC.

This clone turned up a few times. The V and J genes are TRBV5-4 and TRBJ1-1; D remains unclear. The germline CDR1 and CDR2 sequences are SGHNT and YYREEE (reference sequence). CDR3 length: 13 residues. Trimming left V 0 bases short and J 5 bases short, with 8 bases between. The CDR3 DNA reads TGTGCCAGCAGCTTGGGCGGGAGGACTGAAGCTTTCTTT. It specifies CASSLGGRTEAFF.

This clone has only one observation. V usage is TRBV7-2 and J usage is TRBJ1-2, with 7 bases that match TRBD1. J lost 3 bases, V lost 4 bases, and 5 bases had no gene match. Germline V gene sequence: CDR1 SGHTA, CDR2 FQGNSA. The CDR3 has 14 amino acids. DNA for the CDR3: TGTGCCAGCAGCTCCCGGACAGGCGACTATGGCTACACCTTC. This encodes CASSSRTGDYGYTF.

CDR3 in DNA: TGTGCCAGCAGCACCGGACTAGCGGGAGAGACCCAGTACTTC. Amino acids: CASSTGLAGETQYF. The V gene is TRBV7-9, the J gene TRBJ2-5, with 11 bases lining up with TRBD2. From germline, CDR1 is SEHNR and CDR2 FQNEAQ (reference sequence). The junction had 3 bases not matched to a gene; V was cut back by 5 bases and J by 4 bases. The CDR3 totals 14 residues.

The chain is built from TRBV11-3 and TRBJ2-1; 11 positions match TRBD2. The trim removed 8 bases at V and 6 bases at J, leaving 9 bases unmatched. The CDR3 extends over 15 amino acids. The V gene's germline CDR1 is SGHNT and CDR2 YENEEA. The CDR3: CASSQTSGISNEQFF. The CDR3 DNA reads as TGTGCCAGCTCCCAGACTAGCGGGATAAGCAATGAGCAGTTCTTC.

The J gene is TRBJ2-5, the V gene TRBV19, with a tentative D call TRBD2 (5 bases). Germline loops: CDR1 LNHDA, CDR2 SQIVND (reference sequence). Trimming left V 1 base short and J 4 bases short, with 19 bases between. The CDR3 is 17 residues long. This CDR3 is CASSIVWRDPSRETQYF. CDR3 nucleotide sequence: TGTGCCAGTAGTATAGTATGGCGAGACCCTAGCCGAGAGACCCAGTACTTC.

The rearrangement links TRBV29-1 to TRBJ2-3; a weak D match, TRBD2 (6 bases). V was cut by 7 bases and J by 5 bases, with 13 bases left in between. The CDR3 covers 12 residues. Germline CDR1 reads SQVTM; CDR2 reads ANQGSEA. The DNA of the CDR3 is TGCAGCGCGCGTTACGGGGGAGATACGCAGTATTTT. This codes for CSARYGGDTQYF.

The chain combines TRBV5-1 with TRBJ1-1; 9 nucleotides align to TRBD1. CDR3 length: 13 residues. The germline gives CDR1 SGHRS, CDR2 YFSETQ. Unmatched junction bases numbered 3, after V lost 3 bases and J lost 6 bases. DNA of the CDR3: TGCGCCAGCAGCTGGGACAGGGTAGCTGAAGCTTTCTTT. Translation gives CASSWDRVAEAFF.

The rearrangement joins TRBV4-3 to TRBJ2-6, with 7 bases identical to TRBD2. This CDR3 contains 17 residues. V shed 3 bases, J shed 4 bases, and the junction held 9 bases outside the gene matches. The V gene's germline CDR1 is LGHNA and CDR2 YSLEER. The CDR3 region is CASSQRGRASGANVLTF. CDR3 in DNA: TGCGCCAGCAGCCAGCGAGGGAGGGCCTCGGGGGCCAACGTCCTGACTTTC.

The chain couples TRBV6-1 to TRBJ2-7, with TRBD2 matching 7 bases. The ends lost 3 bases at V and 0 bases at J; junction bases unmatched: 5. The CDR3 is 15 residues long. CDR1 MNHNS and CDR2 SASEGT come from the germline V gene. This chain's CDR3 is CASSETGGSSYEQYF. CDR3 DNA: TGTGCCAGCAGTGAGACCGGGGGGAGCTCCTACGAGCAGTACTTC.

The chain carries TRBV19 and TRBJ1-1, with 8 positions matching TRBD1. The germline gives CDR1 LNHDA, CDR2 SQIVND (reference sequence). This CDR3 is built from 15 residues. Trimming at V came to 6 bases and at J to 8 bases, leaving 14 bases not matched to a gene. CDR3 in amino acids: CASSGPPGQGSEAFF. In nucleotides, the CDR3 is TGTGCCAGTAGCGGACCGCCCGGACAGGGATCCGAAGCTTTCTTT.

This clone was seen a handful of times. Relative to the germline gene, one junction end is altered; a read error may explain this. V and J are TRBV7-9 and TRBJ2-7; D perhaps matches TRBD1 (6 bases). Germline V lookup: CDR1 SEHNR, CDR2 FQNEAQ (reference sequence). The length of the CDR3 is 14 residues. CDR3 nucleotides: TGTTCCAGCAGCTTTGGCAGGGGAAGACACGAGCAGTACTTC. Amino acid sequence: CSSSFGRGRHEQYF.

This chain links TRBV30 with TRBJ2-1; 14 bases agree with TRBD2. V was clipped by 1 base and J by 6 bases; unmatched bases: 2. In germline, CDR1 is GTSNPN, CDR2 SVGIG (reference sequence). The CDR3 runs 15 residues. DNA of the CDR3: TGTGCCTGGAGTGGACTAGCGGGAGGGTTCAATGAGCAGTTCTTC. This translates into CAWSGLAGGFNEQFF.

V is TRBV10-3 and J is TRBJ1-4; D unclear. The CDR3 has 13 residues. Trimming left V 2 bases short and J 3 bases short, with 4 bases between. CDR1 is ENHRY and CDR2 is SYGVKD in the germline V gene. Here the CDR3 DNA reads TGTGCCATCAGTGAGGGGCCTAATGAAAAACTGTTTTTT. Translating gives CAISEGPNEKLFF.

The chain carries TRBV2 and TRBJ2-7, with a weak D call TRBD1 (6 bases). The CDR3 runs to 14 residues. With 5 bases removed from V and 12 bases from J, the gap between germline ends came to 23 bases. Germline V CDR1 and CDR2: SNHLY, FYNNEI. The CDR3 region is CASSRPSTGSLPYF. CDR3 nucleotides: TGTGCCAGCAGTCGACCCTCGACAGGATCCCTTCCGTACTTC.

The chain recombines TRBV6-5 with TRBJ2-3, with D possibly matching TRBD1 (5 bases). V was pared by 5 bases and J by 9 bases, with 18 bases between. CDR1 is MNHEY and CDR2 is SVGAGI in the germline V gene. This CDR3 spans 14 amino acids. The CDR3 region has the DNA TGTGCCAGCAGTCCTTCCCCCCAGGGAAGCACGCAGTATTTT. This codes for CASSPSPQGSTQYF.

With respect to this clone: One end of the junction does not line up with germline, which may come from a read error. This chain links TRBV7-9 with TRBJ1-4; TRBD1 is a possible D gene (6 bases). The CDR3 loop spans 14 amino acids. CDR1 SEHNR and CDR2 FQNEAQ come from the germline V gene (reference sequence). The CDR3 spells CSSSLRGSNEKLFF. CDR3 in DNA: TGTTCCAGCAGCTTGAGGGGGAGTAATGAAAAACTGTTTTTT.

This rearrangement joins TRBV7-2 to TRBJ1-2, with TRBD1 as a possible D gene (5 bases). Trimming removed 2 bases at V and 8 bases at J, with 12 bases between. Germline V CDR1 and CDR2: SGHTA, FQGNSA. The CDR3 covers 13 residues. CDR3 nucleotides: TGTGCCAGCAGCTTACAGGGCGGTGGGGGCTACACCTTC. Its translation: CASSLQGGGGYTF.

The chain carries TRBV5-1 and TRBJ1-1, with 8 positions matching TRBD1. CDR1 is SGHRS and CDR2 is YFSETQ in the germline V gene. V trimming: 2 bases; J trimming: 2 bases; junction bases outside the gene matches: 5. CDR3 length: 15 residues. CDR3 nucleotides: TGCGCCAGCAGCTTTTCCGGGACAGGCAACACTGAAGCTTTCTTT. Its translation: CASSFSGTGNTEAFF.